The TCR beta chain under discussion was sequenced for a study of sequential checkpoint blockade in melanoma. Study-level results: In arm A, pretreatment tumor clonality was associated with response.

TCRdb's copy holds only in-frame clones and misses some; the assay was immunoSEQ multiplex PCR. This sample has about 18,000 clones, with 73% found just once. Comments on this clone: The antigen is not known.

Treatment given: randomized to nivolumab then ipilimumab (arm A) or the reverse (arm B). With V trimmed by 4 bases and J by 7 bases, 17 bases remained unmatched. Looked up from germline, CDR1 is SGHRS and CDR2 is YFSETQ. The length of the CDR3 is 16 residues. This TCR came from a human donor with melanoma. V gene TRBV5-1 combines with J gene TRBJ2-7; TRBD1 aligns across 7 bases. Sequencing was performed on tumor tissue (inferred from file names), taken from a patient given nivolumab and ipilimumab in sequence. The chain's CDR3 is CASSPNPGQPFREQYF. CDR3 DNA sequence: TGCGCCAGCAGCCCGAATCCGGGACAGCCCTTCCGGGAGCAGTACTTC.